This record concerns one TCR beta chain sequence. No antigen is known for it. The input lacks base qualities; no much larger clone sits a single base away. For the CD8 naive samples, CD45RO-negative cells were positively selected for CCR7, yielding a CD45RA+CCR7+ population from which TemRA cells were excluded. Donors were healthy HIV-negative adults with no recently reported acute infections or vaccinations. Every donor was a Caucasian adult living in Nashville, Tennessee, USA. Blood was obtained by leukapheresis, after which PBMCs were separated by Ficoll-Histopaque density gradient centrifugation and cryopreserved in liquid nitrogen vapor phase. Analytical flow cytometry was used to check the purity and quantity of every magnetically sorted T cell population. Genomic DNA was isolated from each sorted fraction and quantified by UV absorbance on a Nanodrop 2000c. Using the deep immunoSEQ assay, multiplex PCR amplified TCR CDR3 regions from genomic DNA. Extracted genomic DNA from each cell subset was spread evenly across all wells of several immunoSEQ 96-well plates, with each plate serving as a replicate. For sorted subsets, each replicate PCR was loaded with about 0.2 ug genomic DNA, equivalent to roughly 30,000 T cell genomes. The purified libraries were quantified using a Qubit 3.0 fluorometer, sized with a Bioanalyzer 2100, and then quantified again using the KAPA Library Quantification kit. A separate single-read 150-cycle Illumina NextSeq 550 flow cell was used to sequence each immunoSEQ 96-well plate. Regarding the original processing steps: Because the immunoSEQ output included only junctional sequences and no quality scores, the filtering could not be the same as the filtering used for full-length reads. To assign V/J genes and CDR3, sequences were annotated using PyIR, a Python wrapper for IgBLAST v1.9, with IMGT germline references. Reads were filtered out if the reads had weak V/J assignments (E-value above 1e-6), no CDR3, stop codons, out-of-frame junctions, or ambiguous translated residues. V3J clonotypes were defined by identical inferred V gene, J gene, and CDR3 amino acid sequence. To compute the percentage overlap between repertoires, the number of shared unique clonotypes was divided by the size of the smaller repertoire. Richness of each repertoire was evaluated using RTK rarefaction, the Chao1 estimator, and Recon v2.1 estimates of unobserved clonotypes. For all TCRbeta clonotypes obtained by the gDNA method from a few donors, generation probabilities were computed with OLGA. TCRdb took over this immuneACCESS table, retaining in-frame rearrangements with V and J assigned. Such tables are incomplete; in checked studies, under half of the missing clones stem from an unresolved V gene, and the remainder is unexplained. V and J calls and clone size are copied from that table; D and trimming were computed from the DNA. The sample table holds millions of clones, of which about 92% were seen once. Of the sample, about 1.5% is held by the ten largest clones.

The entry originates in a study of shared clonotypes between healthy human individuals (dated by TCRdb to 2018 to 2020). Background on the whole study: The cohort comprised two women and a few men aged 18 to 49 years. To estimate repertoire size and how much clonotypes are shared between individuals, the study performed deep sequencing of blood TCR repertoires from roughly five healthy adults. For each donor, CD4 naive and CD4 memory were each given three plates, CD8 naive was given two plates, and CD8 memory was given one plate. Libraries were prepared and TCR repertoires were sequenced by different laboratories using diverse techniques, in order to increase sequencing depth and limit assay-specific biases. Between about 0.8 and 9 billion PBMCs per donor were obtained by leukapheresis.

Here is what the overall study found, with its caveats: Sampling was restricted to blood, and TCR repertoires in tissues likely differ from the TCR repertoires found in blood. Higher generation probabilities were observed for clonotypes shared by all four sorted-subset donors than for non-shared clonotypes. Because the study included a small number of donors, the genetic and exposure-history diversity represented was limited. Incomplete sequencing was indicated by rarefaction of sorted-subset datasets, despite the large sequencing depth. Pairwise subsampling indicated that sequencing depth was expected to affect the degree of clonotype sharing among donors. Approximately 4.8% of naive CD4, 3% to 3.5% of naive CD8, roughly 2.4% of memory CD4, and around 0.42% of memory CD8 clonotypes were shared across a few donors. Naive subsets generally had larger estimated clonotype richness than memory subsets.

The CDR3 runs 15 amino acids, cysteine and phenylalanine included. CDR3 DNA is the only sequence kept; it has 45 bases, read in frame from the first base. Via the germline V gene (reference sequence), CDR1 is MNHNY and CDR2 SVGAGI. Trimming removed 6 bases from V and 5 bases from J; the gene matches leave 10 bases unexplained. Source material: naive CD8+ T cells from PBMCs. This specimen's cell subset or site label, interpreted: CD45RA+CCR7+. This TCR was sampled from a young man in good health. Some clones in this sample may be carry-over from other donors' samples. This sequence uses TRBV6-6 and TRBJ2-1, with TRBD2 identical over 7 junction bases. In nucleotides, the sequence is TGTGCCAGCAGGCCCCTAGCGGAGGCAGACAATGAGCAGTTCTTC. It encodes CASRPLAEADNEQFF.